This entry describes one T cell receptor beta chain. A single count supports this clone. Its antigen target is currently unknown. No base qualities exist here, and no much larger clone lies one base off it. Donors formed part of the validation cohort, which comprised about 120 subjects and was distinct from the first cohort of 550 to 850 subjects. These data are taken from a study of cytomegalovirus exposure and HLA in healthy donors (dated by TCRdb to the late 2010s). About the investigation overall: A later analysis indicated that the 130 or so validation repertoires were generated on the platform also employed for the 700 or so repertoires of the first cohort. The aim of the study was to test whether cataloging public T cell receptors could identify signatures of past pathogen exposure. The study combined high-throughput TCR immunosequencing, statistical association of individual TCRs with disease status, and machine learning to predict cytomegalovirus infection status. In addition to the first cohort of approximately 670 subjects, a separate validation cohort of 130 or so different subjects was used.

The library was made by the immunoSEQ multiplex PCR assay. In the source study's methods: A statistical classification framework was built for diagnosing cytomegalovirus status from the catalog of TCR beta chain sequences. TCRdb's version of the immuneACCESS table is confined to in-frame rearrangements and falls short of the full clone set. An unresolved V gene accounts for under half of the shortfall where checked; the remainder is of unknown origin. The V and J calls and clone size were taken over from that table, and D and trimming were inferred from the DNA. The sample contains 80,000 to 95,000 clones, over 85% of them found a single time. Together, the top ten hold 1% to 1.4% of the sample. Study-wide conclusions, independent of this receptor: It was suggested by the authors that the approach could potentially be generalized to other disease states and immunological phenotypes. In vitro tests confirmed that a few of the cytomegalovirus-associated TCR beta chains recognize cytomegalovirus antigens. The classifier was reported to diagnose cytomegalovirus status with high specificity and sensitivity in both the original cohort and the validation cohort. A later analysis had no HLA typing for the validation cohort, so co-occurrence there was scored across all 130 or so repertoires. Of the cluster scores, around 95% were above 0 in a later analysis, which found that TCRs clustered in the first cohort also tended to co-occur in the 110 or so validation repertoires. Most TCR sequences were observed very rarely across donors, whereas some public TCRs were present in many individuals. The study gave a list of 150 to 200 TCR beta chains associated with cytomegalovirus.

Specimen: PBMCs. The source is a woman aged 25 to 39 in good health and CMV-seropositive.

The base sequence is TGTGCCACCAGCGAAAAGTGGCCGTCCTACGAGCAGTACTTC. This yields the protein CATSEKWPSYEQYF. Recombination linked TRBV15 to TRBJ2-7; no D gene can be assigned with confidence. There are 14 amino acids in the CDR3, from cysteine to phenylalanine inclusive. Only CDR3 DNA remains: 42 bases, in frame from the first base. CDR1 is given as LNHNV and CDR2 as YYDKDF, both from the germline V gene (reference sequence). The germline ends are 12 bases apart after V is trimmed by 5 bases and J by 1 base.